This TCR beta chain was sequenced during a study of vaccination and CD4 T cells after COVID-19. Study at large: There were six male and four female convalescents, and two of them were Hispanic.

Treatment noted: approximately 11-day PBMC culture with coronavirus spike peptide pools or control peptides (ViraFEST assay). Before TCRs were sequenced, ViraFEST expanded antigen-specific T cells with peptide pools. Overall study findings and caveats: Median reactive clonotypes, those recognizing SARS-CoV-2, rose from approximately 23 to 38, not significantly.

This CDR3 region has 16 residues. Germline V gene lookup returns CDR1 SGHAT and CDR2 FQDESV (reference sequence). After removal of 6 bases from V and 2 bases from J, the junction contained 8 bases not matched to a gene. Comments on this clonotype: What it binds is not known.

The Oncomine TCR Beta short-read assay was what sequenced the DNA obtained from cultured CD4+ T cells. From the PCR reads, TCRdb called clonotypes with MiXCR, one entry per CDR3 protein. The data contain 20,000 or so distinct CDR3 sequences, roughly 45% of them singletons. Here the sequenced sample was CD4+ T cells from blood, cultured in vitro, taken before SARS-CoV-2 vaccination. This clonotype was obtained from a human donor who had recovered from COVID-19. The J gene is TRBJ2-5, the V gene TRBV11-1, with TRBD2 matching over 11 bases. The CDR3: CASSRTSGGVQETQYF. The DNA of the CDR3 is TGTGCCAGCAGTCGTACTAGCGGGGGAGTACAAGAGACCCAGTACTTC.